This T cell receptor (beta chain) was captured by sequencing in a study of blood T cell repertoires in COVID-19. On the study more broadly: The samples span acute and convalescent COVID-19 from the United States, Italy and Spain.

CDR1 is MNHEY and CDR2 is SVGEGT in the germline V gene. Trimming left V 2 bases short and J 5 bases short, with 11 bases between. The CDR3 loop spans 14 amino acids. Original data processing: The authors estimated nucleated cell counts from reference gene primer amplification. Method: immunoSEQ multiplex PCR; TCRdb's copy keeps in-frame clones and lacks some. The V and J calls and the clone size are those of that table, but D and trimming were determined from the DNA. The sample has about 200,000 clones, roughly nine tenths seen once. The J gene is TRBJ2-3, the V gene TRBV6-2 or TRBV6-3; possibly TRBD2 for D (5 bases). The source of this sequence is a man aged 55 to 69 with active or convalescent COVID-19. The sequencing sample was made of peripheral blood. The CDR3 DNA sequence: TGTGCCAGCAGTTACAGGCTAGCCAAAGATACGCAGTATTTT. Encoded protein: CASSYRLAKDTQYF.